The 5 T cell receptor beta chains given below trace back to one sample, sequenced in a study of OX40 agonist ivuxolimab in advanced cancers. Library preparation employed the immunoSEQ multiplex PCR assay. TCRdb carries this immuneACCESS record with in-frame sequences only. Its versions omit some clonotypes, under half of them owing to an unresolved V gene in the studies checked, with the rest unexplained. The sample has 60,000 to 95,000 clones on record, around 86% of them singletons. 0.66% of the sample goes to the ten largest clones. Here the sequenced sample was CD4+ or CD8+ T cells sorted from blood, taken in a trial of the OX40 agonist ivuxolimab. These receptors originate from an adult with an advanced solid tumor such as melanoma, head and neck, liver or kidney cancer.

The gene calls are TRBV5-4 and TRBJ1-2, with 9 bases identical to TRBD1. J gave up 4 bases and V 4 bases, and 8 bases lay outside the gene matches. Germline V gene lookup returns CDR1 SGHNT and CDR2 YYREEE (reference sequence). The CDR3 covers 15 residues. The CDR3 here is CASSLNRGRGYGYTF. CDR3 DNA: TGTGCCAGCAGCCTTAACAGGGGGCGCGGCTATGGCTACACCTTC.

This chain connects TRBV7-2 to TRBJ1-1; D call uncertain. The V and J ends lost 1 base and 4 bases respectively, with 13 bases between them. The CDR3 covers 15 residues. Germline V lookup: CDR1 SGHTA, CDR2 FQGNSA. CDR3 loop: CASSLGSRGSTEAFF. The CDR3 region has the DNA TGTGCCAGCAGCTTAGGGTCGCGTGGGAGCACTGAAGCTTTCTTT.

CDR3 protein: CASSPGTEYTF. The DNA for the CDR3 is TGTGCCAGCAGCCCCGGGACCGAGTACACCTTC. This chain links TRBV6-6 with TRBJ1-2; TRBD1 might be the D (5 bases). Germline loops: CDR1 MNHNY, CDR2 SVGAGI (reference sequence). V lost 6 bases, J lost 11 bases, and 13 bases lay in between. This CDR3 has 11 amino acids.

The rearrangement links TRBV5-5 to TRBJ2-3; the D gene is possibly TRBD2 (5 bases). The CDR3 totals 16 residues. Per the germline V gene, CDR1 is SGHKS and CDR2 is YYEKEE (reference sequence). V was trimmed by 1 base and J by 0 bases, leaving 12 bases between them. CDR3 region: CASSLTPGKSTDTQYF. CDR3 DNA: TGTGCCAGCAGCTTGACGCCGGGGAAAAGCACAGATACGCAGTATTTT.

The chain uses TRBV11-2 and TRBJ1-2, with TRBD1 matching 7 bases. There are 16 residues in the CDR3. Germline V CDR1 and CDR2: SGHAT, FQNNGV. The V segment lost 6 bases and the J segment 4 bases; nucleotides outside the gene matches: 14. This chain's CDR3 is CASSTVAGQFRYGYTF. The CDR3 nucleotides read TGTGCCAGCAGTACAGTAGCGGGACAGTTCCGCTATGGCTACACCTTC.